These 24 T cell receptor beta chains were all obtained from the same sample, sequenced in a study of blood T cell repertoires in COVID-19 (dated by TCRdb to the early 2020s). Receptors were amplified or captured by the immunoSEQ multiplex PCR assay. This is the immuneACCESS table as TCRdb keeps it, with only in-frame sequences that have V and J called. A part of the clones is gone; compared with another copy, unresolved V genes explain less than half, and the rest is unexplained. The sample table contains more than 85,000 clones; only one count was recorded for more than 75% of them. Clones ranked in the top ten supply 3% to 3.5% of the sample. The sample taken for sequencing was peripheral blood. These receptors all come from a woman in her forties or fifties with acute or convalescent COVID-19.

The chain is built from TRBV29-1 and TRBJ1-4; no firm D call. Looked up from germline, CDR1 is SQVTM and CDR2 is ANQGSEA. CDR3 length: 14 residues. V was clipped by 6 bases and J by 0 bases, with 11 bases between them. The CDR3 region has the DNA TGCAGCGTCACCGGGATCGCAACTAATGAAAAACTGTTTTTT. Residues: CSVTGIATNEKLFF.

J is TRBJ1-3 and V is TRBV2; 9 bases match TRBD1. This CDR3 spans 15 amino acids. Germline V CDR1 and CDR2: SNHLY, FYNNEI. The trim removed 5 bases at V and 7 bases at J, leaving 9 bases unmatched. CDR3 sequence reads: CASSPGDRDQNTIYF. For the CDR3, the DNA is TGTGCCAGCAGTCCTGGGGACAGGGATCAGAACACCATATATTTT.

V is TRBV3-1 (or the pseudogene TRBV3-2) and J is TRBJ2-1, with a tentative D call TRBD2 (5 bases). V was shortened by 4 bases and J by 2 bases, with 12 bases between the two germline ends. From germline, CDR1 is LGHDT and CDR2 YNNKEL (reference sequence). The CDR3 spans 15 residues. As DNA, the CDR3 is TGTGCCAGCAGCCTAATGAGCGGAACCTACAATGAGCAGTTCTTC. Amino acid sequence: CASSLMSGTYNEQFF.

The chain has TRBV6-2 or TRBV6-3 and TRBJ2-7; tentative D call: TRBD2 (6 bases). The V gene lost 0 bases and the J gene lost 6 bases, with 15 bases spanning the gap. Germline-derived CDR1 and CDR2 are MNHEY and SVGEGT. The CDR3 contains 15 residues. CDR3 sequence (DNA): TGTGCCAGCAGTTACTCGCGAGCGGTCGGGGGCGAGCAGTACTTC. It specifies CASSYSRAVGGEQYF.

The chain recombines TRBV11-2 with TRBJ2-1; tentatively, D is TRBD2 (6 bases). Between the trimmed V and J ends, which lost 1 base and 8 bases, there was a span of 12 bases. CDR3 length: 14 residues. Germline V gene data show CDR1 as SGHAT and CDR2 as FQNNGV. In DNA, the CDR3 is TGTGCCAGCAGCTTAGCGGGAGTACGGTATGAGCAGTTCTTC. This encodes CASSLAGVRYEQFF. Looking up the rest from reference TRBV11-2 and TRBJ2-1 gives the full variable domain: EAGVAQSPRYKIIEKRQSVAFWCNPISGHATLYWYQQILGQGPKLLIQFQNNGVVDDSQLPKDRFSAERLKGVDSTLKIQPAKLEDSAVYLCASSLAGVRYEQFFGPGTRLTVL.

In DNA, the CDR3 is TGCGCCAGCTTCCAGGTCCCGTCCACCGGGGAGCTGTTTTTT. This codes for CASFQVPSTGELFF. The genes are TRBV5-1 and TRBJ2-2; D gene unclear. The germline CDR1 and CDR2 sequences are SGHRS and YFSETQ. V was trimmed by 7 bases and J by 4 bases, leaving 14 bases between them. This CDR3 has 14 amino acids.

The V gene is TRBV29-1, the J gene TRBJ1-1, with TRBD1 matching over 10 bases. There are 13 residues in the CDR3. J was trimmed by 5 bases and V by 7 bases; bases with no gene match: 7. Germline CDR1 and CDR2: SQVTM and ANQGSEA. The CDR3 loop is CSGEGGQGTEAFF. CDR3 in DNA: TGCAGCGGGGAAGGGGGACAGGGGACTGAAGCTTTCTTT.

This sequence joins TRBV19 and TRBJ2-7; 10 positions agree with TRBD1. CDR1 LNHDA and CDR2 SQIVND come from the germline V gene (reference sequence). The CDR3 contains 16 residues. V dropped 4 bases and J dropped 2; count of bases not matched to a gene: 8. CDR3 residues: CASSTAGTGAPYEQYF. The CDR3 coding sequence is TGTGCCAGTAGTACCGCTGGGACAGGGGCACCCTACGAGCAGTACTTC. Using reference TRBV19 and TRBJ2-7 for the parts outside the CDR3, the full variable domain is DGGITQSPKYLFRKEGQNVTLSCEQNLNHDAMYWYRQDPGQGLRLIYYSQIVNDFQKGDIAEGYSVSREKKESFPLTVTSAQKNPTAFYLCASSTAGTGAPYEQYFGPGTRLTVT.

This clone occurred a few times. This chain joins TRBV27 and TRBJ2-7; TRBD2 agrees at 12 bases. The CDR3 is 14 residues long. Germline V gene lookup returns CDR1 MNHEY and CDR2 SMNVEV (reference sequence). V trimming: 5 bases; J trimming: 3 bases; junction bases outside the gene matches: 2. The CDR3 DNA sequence: TGTGCCAGCAGTCAGACTAGCGGGGGCTACGAGCAGTACTTC. It encodes CASSQTSGGYEQYF.

This chain links TRBV9 with TRBJ2-1; the match to TRBD2 covers 14 bases. The CDR3 sequence is 16 residues long. Germline V gives CDR1 SGDLS, CDR2 YYNGEE. V shed 3 bases, J shed 10 bases, and the junction held 9 bases outside the gene matches. This CDR3 reads CASSAPGLAGVREQFF. The CDR3 nucleotides are TGTGCCAGCAGCGCCCCGGGACTAGCGGGAGTACGGGAGCAGTTCTTC.

The chain uses TRBV9 and TRBJ2-5, with D uncertain. Trimming pared 0 bases from V and 3 bases from J, leaving 9 bases between. This CDR3 has 14 amino acids. The germline CDR1 and CDR2 sequences are SGDLS and YYNGEE. The CDR3 nucleotides are TGTGCCAGCAGCGTAGTTCCGTTCGAAGAGACCCAGTACTTC. This translates into CASSVVPFEETQYF. The variable domain in full, completed from reference TRBV9 and TRBJ2-5, reads DSGVTQTPKHLITATGQRVTLRCSPRSGDLSVYWYQQSLDQGLQFLIQYYNGEERAKGNILERFSAQQFPDLHSELNLSSLELGDSALYFCASSVVPFEETQYFGPGTRLLVL.

The V and J genes are TRBV30 and TRBJ1-1; D is perhaps TRBD1 (5 bases). V was trimmed by 3 bases and J by 11 bases, leaving 13 bases between them. The CDR3 totals 11 residues. Germline CDR1 and CDR2: GTSNPN and SVGIG (reference sequence). The DNA of the CDR3 is TGTGCCTGGAGAAGACAGTTATCGGCTTTCTTT. It encodes CAWRRQLSAFF.

The chain has TRBV28 and TRBJ2-1, with D tentatively TRBD2 (6 bases). The CDR3 runs to 14 residues. Germline V gene data show CDR1 as MDHEN and CDR2 as SYDVKM. V lost 3 bases and J lost 4, with 10 bases in between. The DNA for the CDR3 is TGTGCCAGCAGTTTCGGGGCGGGATACAATGAGCAGTTCTTC. As protein: CASSFGAGYNEQFF.

This clone has only a few counts. The J gene is TRBJ1-1, the V gene TRBV27; D is uncertain. The ends were cut back, 5 bases at V and 0 bases at J, with 19 bases in the middle. Germline CDR1 is MNHEY and CDR2 is SMNVEV (reference sequence). The CDR3 has 17 amino acids. The CDR3 DNA is TGTGCCAGCAGTCCCACTGATATCGGGTTCATGAACACTGAAGCTTTCTTT. As protein: CASSPTDIGFMNTEAFF.

This chain uses TRBV14 with TRBJ1-1; D remains ambiguous. Trimming pared 2 bases from V and 3 bases from J, leaving 10 bases between. The CDR3 has 14 amino acids. Germline-derived CDR1 and CDR2 are SGHDN and FVKESK. CDR3: CASSQYSRDTEAFF. CDR3 in DNA: TGTGCCAGCAGCCAATACTCGAGGGACACTGAAGCTTTCTTT.

For the CDR3, the DNA is TGTGCCAGCAGTACAACAGGGACCTCAGGCTACACCTTC. It yields the protein CASSTTGTSGYTF. J is TRBJ1-2 and V is TRBV6-4; a weak D match, TRBD1 (6 bases). Germline loops: CDR1 MRHNA, CDR2 SNTAGT. Trimming left V 5 bases short and J 8 bases short, with 15 bases between. The CDR3 has 13 amino acids.

The chain recombines TRBV5-4 with TRBJ1-1; weak D call: TRBD1 (6 bases). V lost 0 bases to trimming and J lost 4 bases, with 10 bases between them. This CDR3 contains 14 residues. CDR1 is SGHNT and CDR2 is YYREEE in the germline V gene (reference sequence). The CDR3 is CASSLDRVPTEAFF. The CDR3 DNA is TGTGCCAGCAGCTTGGACAGGGTTCCCACTGAAGCTTTCTTT.

The chain couples TRBV19 to TRBJ2-2, with 8 positions matching TRBD2. Unmatched junction bases numbered 4, after V lost 6 bases and J lost 4 bases. Looked up from germline, CDR1 is LNHDA and CDR2 is SQIVND (reference sequence). The CDR3 is 14 residues long. The CDR3 coding sequence is TGTGCCAGTAGGCCCCGGGGGGGCACCGGGGAGCTGTTTTTT. Translating gives CASRPRGGTGELFF.

This sequence joins TRBV3-1 (or the pseudogene TRBV3-2) and TRBJ1-6, with D perhaps matching TRBD1 (5 bases). CDR3 length equals 14 residues. The germline gives CDR1 LGHDT, CDR2 YNNKEL (reference sequence). Trimming pared 4 bases from V and 10 bases from J, leaving 14 bases between. The DNA for the CDR3 is TGTGCCAGCAGCCGGGGCGTCGGGGGGTCACCCCTCCACTTT. Protein product: CASSRGVGGSPLHF.

The chain joins TRBV27 to TRBJ1-6, with 9 positions matching TRBD1. The V gene end was trimmed by 8 bases and the J gene end by 10 bases; junction bases not matched to a gene: 12. CDR3 size: 15 residues. Looked up from germline, CDR1 is MNHEY and CDR2 is SMNVEV (reference sequence). In DNA, the CDR3 is TGTGCCAGCGGAGATTCGGACAGGGGAGGCTCACCCCTCCACTTT. Translation gives CASGDSDRGGSPLHF.

The genes are TRBV5-1 and TRBJ2-1; the match to TRBD2 covers 7 bases. CDR1 SGHRS and CDR2 YFSETQ come from the germline V gene. V was clipped by 5 bases and J by 4 bases; unmatched bases: 6. CDR3 length: 14 residues. Here the CDR3 reads CASRGLGLYNEQFF. As DNA, the CDR3 is TGCGCCAGCAGGGGACTGGGACTATACAATGAGCAGTTCTTC.

The rearrangement uses TRBV7-2 and TRBJ2-5; 7 bases are shared with TRBD2. Germline V gene sequence: CDR1 SGHTA, CDR2 FQGNSA. J gave up 1 base and V 4 bases, and 9 bases lay outside the gene matches. This CDR3 comprises 16 residues. CDR3 amino acids: CASSSLGVAGQETQYF. CDR3 DNA: TGTGCCAGCAGCTCCCTAGGCGTAGCGGGCCAAGAGACCCAGTACTTC.

This chain connects TRBV29-1 to TRBJ2-7; D is ambiguous. The V and J ends lost 7 bases and 2 bases respectively, with 9 bases between them. CDR1 SQVTM and CDR2 ANQGSEA come from the germline V gene. This CDR3 spans 11 amino acids. The CDR3 protein is CSARSPYEQYF. The CDR3 bases are TGCAGCGCCCGGTCCCCCTACGAGCAGTACTTC.

The chain recombines TRBV28 with TRBJ1-5; no clear D. Germline CDR1 reads MDHEN; CDR2 reads SYDVKM. The V gene lost 6 bases and the J gene lost 3 bases, with 12 bases spanning the gap. The length of the CDR3 is 14 residues. As DNA, the CDR3 is TGTGCCAGCAGGTCCCCCAGGTCCAATCAGCCCCAGCATTTT. Its translation: CASRSPRSNQPQHF.